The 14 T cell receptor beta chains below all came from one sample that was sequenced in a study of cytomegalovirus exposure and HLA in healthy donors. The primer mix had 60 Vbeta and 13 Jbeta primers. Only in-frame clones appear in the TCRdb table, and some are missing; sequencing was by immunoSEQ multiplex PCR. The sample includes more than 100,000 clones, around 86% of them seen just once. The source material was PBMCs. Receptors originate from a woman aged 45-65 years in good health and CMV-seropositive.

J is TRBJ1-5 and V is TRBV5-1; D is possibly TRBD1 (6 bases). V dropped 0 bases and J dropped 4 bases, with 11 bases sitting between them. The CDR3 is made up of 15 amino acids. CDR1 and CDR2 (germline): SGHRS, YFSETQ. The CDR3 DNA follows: TGCGCCAGCAGCTTGGGCCCGGGACATAATCAGCCCCAGCATTTT. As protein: CASSLGPGHNQPQHF.

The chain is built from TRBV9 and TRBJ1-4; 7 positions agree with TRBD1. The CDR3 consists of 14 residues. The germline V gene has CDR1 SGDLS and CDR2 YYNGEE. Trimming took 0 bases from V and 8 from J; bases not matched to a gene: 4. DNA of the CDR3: TGTGCCAGCAGCGTAGGAGGGGGCTTGGAAAAACTGTTTTTT. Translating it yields CASSVGGGLEKLFF.

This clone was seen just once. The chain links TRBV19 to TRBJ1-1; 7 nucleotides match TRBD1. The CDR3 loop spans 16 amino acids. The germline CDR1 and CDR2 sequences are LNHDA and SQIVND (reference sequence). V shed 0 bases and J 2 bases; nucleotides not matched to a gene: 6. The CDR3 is CASSIDPGGPNTEAFF. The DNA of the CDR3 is TGTGCCAGTAGTATAGATCCAGGGGGACCCAACACTGAAGCTTTCTTT.

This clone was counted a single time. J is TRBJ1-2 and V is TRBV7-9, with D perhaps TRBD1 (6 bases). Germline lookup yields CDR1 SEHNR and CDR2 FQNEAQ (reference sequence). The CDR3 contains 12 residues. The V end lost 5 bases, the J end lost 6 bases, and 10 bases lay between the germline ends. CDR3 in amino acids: CASSEQGHGYTF. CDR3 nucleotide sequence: TGTGCCAGCAGCGAACAGGGACATGGCTACACCTTC.

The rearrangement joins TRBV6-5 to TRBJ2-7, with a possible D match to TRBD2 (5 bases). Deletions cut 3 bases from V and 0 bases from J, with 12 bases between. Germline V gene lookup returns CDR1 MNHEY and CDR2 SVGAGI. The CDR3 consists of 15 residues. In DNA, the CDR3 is TGTGCCAGCAGTTATCAGCGGATTAGCTCCTACGAGCAGTACTTC. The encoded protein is CASSYQRISSYEQYF.

This chain's CDR3 is CASSFMGDQPQHF. DNA for the CDR3: TGTGCCAGCAGCTTCATGGGAGACCAGCCCCAGCATTTT. V is TRBV7-2 and J is TRBJ1-5, with D hard to call. The germline CDR1 and CDR2 sequences are SGHTA and FQGNSA. V lost 3 bases and J 7 bases, leaving 10 bases between the germline ends. This CDR3 region has 13 residues.

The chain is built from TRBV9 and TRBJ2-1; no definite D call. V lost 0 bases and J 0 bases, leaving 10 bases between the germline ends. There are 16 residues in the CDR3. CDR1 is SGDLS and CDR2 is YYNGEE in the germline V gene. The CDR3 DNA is TGTGCCAGCAGCGTAGATGTCACTGGCTCCTACAATGAGCAGTTCTTC. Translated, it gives CASSVDVTGSYNEQFF.

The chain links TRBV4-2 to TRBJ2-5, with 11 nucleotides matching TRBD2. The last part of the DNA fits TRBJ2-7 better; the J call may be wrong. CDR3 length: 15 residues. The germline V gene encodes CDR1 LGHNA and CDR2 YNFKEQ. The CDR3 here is CASNPVAGGGYEQYF. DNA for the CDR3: TGTGCCAGCAACCCCGTAGCGGGAGGGGGGTACGAGCAGTACTTC.

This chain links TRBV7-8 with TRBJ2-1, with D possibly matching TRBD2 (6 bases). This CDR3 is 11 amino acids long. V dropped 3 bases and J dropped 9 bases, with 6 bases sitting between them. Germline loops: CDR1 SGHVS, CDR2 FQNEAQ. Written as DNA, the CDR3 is TGTGCCAGCAGCTTTAGCGGTGAGCAGTTCTTC. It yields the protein CASSFSGEQFF.

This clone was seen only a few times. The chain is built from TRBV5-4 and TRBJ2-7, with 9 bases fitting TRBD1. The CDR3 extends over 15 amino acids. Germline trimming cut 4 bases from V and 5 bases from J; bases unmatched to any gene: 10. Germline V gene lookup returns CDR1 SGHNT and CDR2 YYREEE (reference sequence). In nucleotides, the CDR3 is TGTGCCAGCAGCCCCGGGACAGGGATACTCCACGAGCAGTACTTC. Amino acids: CASSPGTGILHEQYF.

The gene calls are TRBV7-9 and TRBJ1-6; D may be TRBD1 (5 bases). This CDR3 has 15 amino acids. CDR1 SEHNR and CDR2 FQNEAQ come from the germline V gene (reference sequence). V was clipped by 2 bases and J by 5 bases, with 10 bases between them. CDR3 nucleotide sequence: TGTGCCAGCAGCTTAAGTGCAGGGAATAATTCACCCCTCCACTTT. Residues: CASSLSAGNNSPLHF.

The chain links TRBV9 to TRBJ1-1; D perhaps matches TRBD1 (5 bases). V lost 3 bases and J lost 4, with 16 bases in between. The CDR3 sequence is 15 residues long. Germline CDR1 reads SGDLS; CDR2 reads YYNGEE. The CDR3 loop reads CASSAEQDSSTEAFF. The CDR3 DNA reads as TGTGCCAGCAGCGCTGAACAGGATTCAAGCACTGAAGCTTTCTTT.

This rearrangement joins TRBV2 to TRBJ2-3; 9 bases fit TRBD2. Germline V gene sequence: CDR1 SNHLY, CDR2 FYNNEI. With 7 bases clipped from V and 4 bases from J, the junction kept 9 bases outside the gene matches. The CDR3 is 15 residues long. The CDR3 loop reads CASKGLAARPDTQYF. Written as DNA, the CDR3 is TGTGCCAGCAAGGGACTAGCTGCTCGCCCAGATACGCAGTATTTT.

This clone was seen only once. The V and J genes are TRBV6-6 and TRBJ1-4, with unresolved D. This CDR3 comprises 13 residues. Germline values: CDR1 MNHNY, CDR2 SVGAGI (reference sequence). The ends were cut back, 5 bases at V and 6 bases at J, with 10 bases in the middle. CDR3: CASSRIADEKLFF. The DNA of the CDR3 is TGTGCCAGCAGTCGGATCGCGGATGAAAAACTGTTTTTT.